The 26 T cell receptor beta chains below all came from one sample that was sequenced in a study of cytomegalovirus exposure and HLA in healthy donors. The PCR used 60 Vbeta and 13 Jbeta primers. Data came from immunoSEQ multiplex PCR; TCRdb stores just in-frame clones and leaves some out. The table lists about 190,000 clones, 81% of them singletons. Sample: PBMCs. The receptors stem from a young woman in good health and CMV-seropositive.

The rearrangement uses TRBV5-4 and TRBJ2-7, with unresolved D. The CDR3 is made up of 13 amino acids. Trimming cost V 0 bases and J 3 bases, with 7 bases left between them. The germline gives CDR1 SGHNT, CDR2 YYREEE (reference sequence). The CDR3: CASSLEGYYEQYV. The CDR3 DNA follows: TGTGCCAGCAGCTTGGAAGGATACTACGAGCAGTACGTC.

The rearrangement links TRBV12-5 to TRBJ2-2, with D unclear. Germline CDR1 LGHNT, CDR2 FRNRAP. This CDR3 contains 13 residues. V lost 0 bases, J lost 6 bases, and 5 bases lay in between. CDR3 region: CASGLVRAGELFF. CDR3 in DNA: TGTGCTAGTGGTTTGGTCCGGGCCGGGGAGCTGTTTTTT.

The J gene is TRBJ1-5, the V gene TRBV6-5, with TRBD1 identical over 8 bases. CDR1 MNHEY and CDR2 SVGAGI come from the germline V gene. Germline trimming cut 6 bases from V and 6 bases from J; bases unmatched to any gene: 7. This CDR3 spans 14 amino acids. The CDR3 reads CASRPRQGRQPQHF. CDR3 sequence (DNA): TGTGCCAGCAGACCTCGACAGGGGCGTCAGCCCCAGCATTTT.

A single count supports this clone. The chain has TRBV7-6 and TRBJ1-1, with TRBD1 identical over 10 bases. Germline V lookup: CDR1 SGHVS, CDR2 FNYEAQ. V was pared by 5 bases and J by 5 bases, with 5 bases of the junction left unmatched. The length of the CDR3 is 14 residues. The CDR3 DNA reads TGTGCCAGCAGCCCCAGGGACAGGGGAACTGAAGCTTTCTTT. Protein product: CASSPRDRGTEAFF.

The V and J genes are TRBV7-7 and TRBJ2-3; maybe TRBD2 (5 bases). V shed 5 bases and J shed 5 bases, with 17 bases lying between them. CDR3 length: 15 residues. Germline values: CDR1 SSHAT, CDR2 FNYEAQ (reference sequence). CDR3 bases: TGTGCCAGCAGCCCCGCGGAGAGGGCCGGAGATACGCAGTATTTT. This translates into CASSPAERAGDTQYF.

V is TRBV7-6 and J is TRBJ2-1; TRBD2 aligns across 9 bases. Germline CDR1 is SGHVS and CDR2 is FNYEAQ. With 4 bases clipped from V and 2 bases from J, the junction kept 3 bases outside the gene matches. The CDR3 covers 15 residues. CDR3 amino acids: CASSSTSGPYNEQFF. The CDR3 nucleotides are TGTGCCAGCAGCTCGACTAGCGGACCCTACAATGAGCAGTTCTTC. Using reference TRBV7-6 and TRBJ2-1 for the parts outside the CDR3, the full variable domain is GAGVSQSPRYKVTKRGQDVALRCDPISGHVSLYWYRQALGQGPEFLTYFNYEAQQDKSGLPNDRFSAERPEGSISTLTIQRTEQRDSAMYRCASSSTSGPYNEQFFGPGTRLTVL.

Written as DNA, the CDR3 is TGTGCCAGCAGCTTGGCCCTCGGGACAGGGGGATACACCGGGGAGCTGTTTTTT. Its protein product is CASSLALGTGGYTGELFF. The chain is built from TRBV5-8 and TRBJ2-2, with 11 nucleotides matching TRBD1. The CDR3 extends over 18 amino acids. Germline V gene sequence: CDR1 SGHTS, CDR2 YDEGEE. The trim removed 0 bases at V and 3 bases at J, leaving 7 bases unmatched.

V and J are TRBV9 and TRBJ2-1, with 7 bases that match TRBD2. Germline V gene sequence: CDR1 SGDLS, CDR2 YYNGEE. The CDR3 has 14 amino acids. The ends lost 4 bases at V and 10 bases at J; junction bases unmatched: 11. This chain's CDR3 is CASSLTTSSPEQFF. The CDR3 nucleotides read TGTGCCAGCAGCTTGACGACTAGCTCCCCCGAGCAGTTCTTC.

V and J are TRBV4-2 and TRBJ2-1; D remains unclear. CDR3 length: 13 amino acids. Trimming took 5 bases from V and 7 from J, leaving 12 bases between them. Germline V gene data show CDR1 as LGHNA and CDR2 as YNFKEQ. The CDR3 loop is CASSVPTGNEQFF. The CDR3 coding sequence is TGTGCCAGCAGCGTTCCAACCGGGAATGAGCAGTTCTTC.

The chain is built from TRBV5-4 and TRBJ2-3; 7 bases match TRBD2. This CDR3 is built from 15 residues. The V gene's germline CDR1 is SGHNT and CDR2 YYREEE (reference sequence). The trim removed 4 bases at V and 3 bases at J, leaving 8 bases unmatched. As DNA, the CDR3 is TGTGCCAGCAGCCCGGGACTAATATTAACAGATACGCAGTATTTT. This translates into CASSPGLILTDTQYF.

The V gene is TRBV7-6, the J gene TRBJ2-5, with TRBD2 matching 8 bases. With V trimmed by 5 bases and J by 4 bases, 6 bases remained unmatched. CDR1 SGHVS and CDR2 FNYEAQ come from the germline V gene. CDR3 size: 14 residues. The CDR3 coding sequence is TGTGCCAGCAGCAAAAGCGGGGGTGGAGAGACCCAGTACTTC. Its translation is CASSKSGGGETQYF.

In its sample, this clone was seen a few times. The chain links TRBV11-2 to TRBJ2-5; tentatively, D is TRBD2 (5 bases). Trimming cost V 1 base and J 4 bases, with 13 bases left between them. Germline CDR1 SGHAT, CDR2 FQNNGV. The CDR3 length is 15 residues. CDR3 loop: CASSLGARDLETQYF. As DNA, the CDR3 is TGTGCCAGCAGCTTAGGAGCTCGGGATTTAGAGACCCAGTACTTC.

The rearrangement links TRBV5-5 to TRBJ1-1, with a tentative D call TRBD1 (6 bases). CDR1 is SGHKS and CDR2 is YYEKEE in the germline V gene (reference sequence). Trimming stripped 2 bases from V and 11 bases from J, with 13 bases between. CDR3 size: 12 residues. The CDR3 reads CASSFITQGAFF. The CDR3 region has the DNA TGTGCCAGCAGCTTTATAACTCAGGGGGCTTTCTTT. Drawing the rest from reference TRBV5-5 and TRBJ1-1, the complete variable domain is DAGVTQSPTHLIKTRGQQVTLRCSPISGHKSVSWYQQVLGQGPQFIFQYYEKEERGRGNFPDRFSARQFPNYSSELNVNALLLGDSALYLCASSFITQGAFFGQGTRLTVV.

This clone was seen only once. V and J are TRBV6-5 and TRBJ2-3; D may be TRBD2 (5 bases). Trimming took 6 bases from V and 4 from J, leaving 5 bases between them. CDR1 MNHEY and CDR2 SVGAGI come from the germline V gene. The CDR3 covers 11 residues. For the CDR3, the DNA is TGTGCCAGCAGGCGGGCAGATACGCAGTATTTT. Translated, it gives CASRRADTQYF.

This clone has a handful of counts. This chain uses TRBV27 with TRBJ1-1; 7 bases are a match to TRBD1. Germline V gene data show CDR1 as MNHEY and CDR2 as SMNVEV (reference sequence). V lost 6 bases to trimming and J lost 0 bases; unmatched junction nucleotides: 13. This CDR3 is 17 amino acids long. CDR3 bases: TGTGCCAGCAGCTCTCCAGGGGGTGCCTTCATGAACACTGAAGCTTTCTTT. It encodes CASSSPGGAFMNTEAFF.

V and J are TRBV6-5 and TRBJ2-5, with 7 positions matching TRBD1. Trimming removed 2 bases from V and 4 bases from J; junction bases left unmatched: 4. The CDR3 extends over 14 amino acids. Looked up from germline, CDR1 is MNHEY and CDR2 is SVGAGI. The CDR3 is CASSYQYRGETQYF. CDR3 nucleotides: TGTGCCAGCAGTTACCAGTACAGGGGAGAGACCCAGTACTTC.

CDR3 coding DNA: TGTGCCAGCAGCCCCAGGGGGCGACGAGGCTACACCTTC. It is translated as CASSPRGRRGYTF. The gene calls are TRBV7-2 and TRBJ1-2; TRBD1 matches at 8 bases. The V segment lost 5 bases and the J segment 8 bases; nucleotides outside the gene matches: 7. Germline CDR1 is SGHTA and CDR2 is FQGNSA. The CDR3 contains 13 residues.

This clone was recorded a few times. The chain employs TRBV7-3 and TRBJ2-7, with a weak D call TRBD1 (7 bases). Looked up from germline, CDR1 is SGHTA and CDR2 is FQGTGA. The CDR3 has 14 amino acids. V lost 4 bases and J 7 bases, leaving 17 bases between the germline ends. CDR3 amino acids: CASSSQGGIGEQYF. CDR3 bases: TGTGCCAGCAGCTCCCAGGGGGGCATCGGAGAGCAGTACTTC.

The chain joins TRBV19 to TRBJ1-2; maybe TRBD1 (5 bases). The V end was cut by 5 bases, the J end by 2 bases, with 15 bases between. CDR1 and CDR2 (germline): LNHDA, SQIVND (reference sequence). CDR3 length equals 15 residues. CDR3 region: CASSDGPGGNYGYTF. In DNA form, the CDR3 reads TGTGCCAGTAGTGATGGCCCGGGGGGGAACTATGGCTACACCTTC.

V gene TRBV5-6 combines with J gene TRBJ2-6; possibly TRBD1 for D (5 bases). The CDR3 consists of 15 residues. V lost 3 bases and J 0 bases, leaving 7 bases between the germline ends. In germline, CDR1 is SGHDT, CDR2 YYEEEE. CDR3 amino acids: CASSSDSSGANVLTF. The CDR3 nucleotides read TGTGCCAGCAGCTCCGACAGCTCTGGGGCCAACGTCCTGACTTTC.

This chain uses TRBV5-1 with TRBJ1-2; no firm D call. This CDR3 spans 15 amino acids. CDR1 is SGHRS, CDR2 YFSETQ, per germline. Trimming cost V 5 bases and J 8 bases, with 22 bases left between them. CDR3 nucleotides: TGCGCCAGCAGGTTCGGGGATCAATACCTCAGAGGCTACACCTTC. Amino acid sequence: CASRFGDQYLRGYTF.

The chain recombines TRBV2 with TRBJ1-4, with 7 positions matching TRBD1. Germline-derived CDR1 and CDR2 are SNHLY and FYNNEI. This CDR3 comprises 13 residues. The junction had 4 bases not matched to a gene; V was cut back by 4 bases and J by 8 bases. The CDR3 reads CASSGQGWEKLFF. Here the CDR3 DNA reads TGTGCCAGCAGTGGACAGGGTTGGGAAAAACTGTTTTTT.

The CDR3 reads CATSRDVRDFTEAFF. CDR3 coding DNA: TGTGCCACCAGCAGAGATGTGAGGGATTTTACTGAAGCTTTCTTT. J is TRBJ1-1 and V is TRBV15; D is unclear. This CDR3 is built from 15 residues. Trimming shortened V by 0 bases and J by 5 bases, and 13 bases separated the two germline ends. CDR1 is LNHNV, CDR2 YYDKDF, per germline (reference sequence).

This clone was seen a single time. The rearrangement uses TRBV7-3 and TRBJ2-2, with D possibly being TRBD2 (6 bases). The CDR3 runs 18 residues. The germline V gene encodes CDR1 SGHTA and CDR2 FQGTGA. V shed 2 bases and J shed 1 base, with 17 bases lying between them. The CDR3 region has the DNA TGTGCCAGCAGCTTACGCGGGTTGGCGGGGAAGAACACCGGGGAGCTGTTTTTT. Translating it yields CASSLRGLAGKNTGELFF.

This clone has more than one count but fewer than ten. The rearrangement joins TRBV4-2 to TRBJ2-7; 8 positions agree with TRBD2. Germline CDR1 and CDR2: LGHNA and YNFKEQ. CDR3 size: 16 residues. V shed 4 bases, J shed 3 bases, and the junction held 11 bases outside the gene matches. DNA for the CDR3: TGTGCCAGCAGCCCCAATGCCGACAGCGGGGGCTACGAGCAGTACTTC. Translated: CASSPNADSGGYEQYF.

This chain links TRBV27 with TRBJ1-1; 10 positions agree with TRBD1. Germline V gene sequence: CDR1 MNHEY, CDR2 SMNVEV (reference sequence). Trimming cost V 5 bases and J 4 bases; bases outside gene matches: 7. CDR3 size: 15 residues. The DNA for the CDR3 is TGTGCCAGCAGTATGACAGGGGGCGGGATCACTGAAGCTTTCTTT. It specifies CASSMTGGGITEAFF.